This TCR beta chain is from a study of blood T cell repertoires in COVID-19. Across the whole study: Specimens from acute and convalescent COVID-19 originated in the United States, Italy and Spain. PBMCs, B-cell-depleted T cells, or T cells provided the cDNA or gDNA that made up the material.

Authors' analysis steps: Nucleated cell counts were estimated from reference gene primer amplification. Here immunoSEQ multiplex PCR was the method, and the copy in TCRdb shows in-frame clones only, minus some. V and J calls and clone size are as listed in that table; D and trimming were resolved from the DNA. The sample lists 90,000 to 100,000 clones, 85% occurring once. Germline lookup yields CDR1 SNHLY and CDR2 FYNNEI. V shed 7 bases and J shed 6 bases, with 10 bases lying between them. This CDR3 is built from 12 residues. This receptor was identified in a man older than 75 with acute or convalescent COVID-19. Sequencing was carried out using peripheral blood. This chain uses TRBV2 with TRBJ2-1; possible D gene TRBD2, 5 bases. CDR3 amino acids: CASNRGTNEQFF. The CDR3 DNA sequence: TGTGCCAGCAATCGGGGTACCAATGAGCAGTTCTTC.